The rows below give T cell receptor beta chains drawn from one sample of a study of CD8 T cells in Susac syndrome. In TCRdb, the immunoSEQ multiplex PCR reads were re-called with MiXCR into one record per CDR3 protein. In the table there are about 180,000 distinct CDR3 sequences, approximately 96% of which are singletons. The sequenced material came from CD8+ T cells from PBMCs. These receptors were obtained from a human donor with multiple sclerosis. The CDR3 runs from the conserved cysteine through the conserved F or W. Fields, in order: D gene, clone size, V gene, J gene, CDR3 protein, CDR3 DNA. D genes are given only for firm matches. Size is stated for part of the rows, as once, few or many counts, or as a class when the clone is expanded.

>-|-|TRBV6-1|TRBJ2-5
CASSGWLYQETQYF
TGTGCCAGCAGTGGATGGCTGTACCAAGAGACCCAGTACTTC
>TRBD2|-|TRBV9|TRBJ2-1
CASSVDLAGGNEQFF
TGTGCCAGCAGCGTAGACCTAGCGGGAGGCAATGAGCAGTTCTTC
>TRBD2|-|TRBV9|TRBJ2-5
CASSFSGGDQETQYF
TGTGCCAGCAGCTTTAGCGGGGGGGACCAAGAGACCCAGTACTTC
>-|-|TRBV4-2|TRBJ1-6
CASSQEAGDYNSPLHF
TGTGCCAGCAGCCAAGAGGCAGGGGATTATAATTCACCCCTCCACTTT
>TRBD2|-|TRBV7-3|TRBJ2-3
CASSSLSGSMDTQYF
TGTGCCAGCAGCTCCCTTAGCGGGAGCATGGATACGCAGTATTTT
>TRBD2|-|TRBV30|TRBJ2-1
CALDVGTSGRRYNEQFF
TGTGCCCTGGATGTGGGGACTAGCGGGAGGAGGTACAATGAGCAGTTCTTC
>-|few|TRBV7-2|TRBJ2-3
CASRGADTQYF
TGTGCCAGCAGAGGGGCAGATACGCAGTATTTT
>-|-|TRBV6-5|TRBJ1-1
CASSYLGVENTEAFF
TGTGCCAGCAGTTACTTAGGTGTGGAGAACACTGAAGCTTTCTTT
>TRBD2|-|TRBV4-1|TRBJ2-1
CASSRTSGEYNEQFF
TGCGCCAGCAGCCGCACTAGCGGGGAATACAATGAGCAGTTCTTC
>TRBD1|-|TRBV29-1|TRBJ1-5
CSVVLGQANQPQHF
TGCAGCGTTGTGCTAGGACAGGCAAATCAGCCCCAGCATTTT